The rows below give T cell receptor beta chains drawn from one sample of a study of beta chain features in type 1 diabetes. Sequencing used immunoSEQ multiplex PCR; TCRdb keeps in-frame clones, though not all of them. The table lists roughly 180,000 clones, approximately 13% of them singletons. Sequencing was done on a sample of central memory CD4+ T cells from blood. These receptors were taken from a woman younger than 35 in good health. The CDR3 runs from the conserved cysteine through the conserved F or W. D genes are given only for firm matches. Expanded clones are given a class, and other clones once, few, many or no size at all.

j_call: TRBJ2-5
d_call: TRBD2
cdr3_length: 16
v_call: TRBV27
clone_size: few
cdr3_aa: CASSHGLAGGQETQYF
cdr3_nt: TGTGCCAGCAGCCACGGACTAGCGGGAGGCCAAGAGACCCAGTACTTC

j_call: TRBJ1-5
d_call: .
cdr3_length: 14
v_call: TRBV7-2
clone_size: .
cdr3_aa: CASSLVSGNQPQHF
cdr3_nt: TGTGCCAGCAGCTTAGTTTCGGGGAATCAGCCCCAGCATTTT

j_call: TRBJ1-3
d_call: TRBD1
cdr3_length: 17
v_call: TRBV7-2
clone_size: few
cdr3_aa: CASSPLQDRAGGNTIYF
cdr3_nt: TGTGCCAGCAGCCCCCTCCAGGACAGGGCGGGTGGAAACACCATATATTTT

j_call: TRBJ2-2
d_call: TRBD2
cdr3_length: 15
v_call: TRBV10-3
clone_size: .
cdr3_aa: CAISEGTRRTGELFF
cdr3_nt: TGTGCCATCAGTGAGGGGACTAGACGCACCGGGGAGCTGTTTTTT

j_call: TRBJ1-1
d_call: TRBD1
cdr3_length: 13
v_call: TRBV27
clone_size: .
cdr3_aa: CASRRTGPTEAFF
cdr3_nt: TGTGCCAGTCGACGGACAGGCCCCACTGAAGCTTTCTTT

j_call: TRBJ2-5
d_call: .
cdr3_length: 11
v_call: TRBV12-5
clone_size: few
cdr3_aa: CASGFEETQYF
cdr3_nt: TGTGCTAGTGGTTTTGAGGAGACCCAGTACTTC

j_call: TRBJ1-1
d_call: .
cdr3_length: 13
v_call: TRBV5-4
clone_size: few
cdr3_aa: CASSLDWNTEAFF
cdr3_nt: TGTGCCAGCAGCTTGGACTGGAACACTGAAGCTTTCTTT

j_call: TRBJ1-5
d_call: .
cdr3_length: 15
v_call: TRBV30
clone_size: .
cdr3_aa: CAWSTGFNSNQPQHF
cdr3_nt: TGTGCCTGGTCTACGGGGTTTAATAGCAATCAGCCCCAGCATTTT

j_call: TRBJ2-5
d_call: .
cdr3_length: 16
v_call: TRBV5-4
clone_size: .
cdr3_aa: CASSPTLDSSHETQYF
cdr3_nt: TGTGCCAGCAGCCCTACCTTGGACTCATCCCACGAGACCCAGTACTTC

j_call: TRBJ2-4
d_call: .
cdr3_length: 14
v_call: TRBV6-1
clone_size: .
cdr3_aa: CASSEGAAKNIQYF
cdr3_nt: TGTGCCAGCAGTGAGGGGGCGGCCAAAAACATTCAGTACTTC

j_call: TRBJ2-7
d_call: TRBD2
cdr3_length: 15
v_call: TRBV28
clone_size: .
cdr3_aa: CASRLGGTSPVEQYF
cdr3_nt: TGTGCCAGCAGGCTGGGGGGGACTTCTCCAGTGGAGCAGTACTTC

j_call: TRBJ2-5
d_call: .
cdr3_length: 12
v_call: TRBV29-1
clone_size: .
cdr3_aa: CSAKPTAETQYF
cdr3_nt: TGCAGCGCTAAACCGACAGCAGAGACCCAGTACTTC

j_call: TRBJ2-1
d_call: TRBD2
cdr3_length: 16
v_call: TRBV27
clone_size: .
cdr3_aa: CASSTRTSGWNNEQFF
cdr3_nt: TGTGCCAGCAGTACCCGGACTAGCGGGTGGAACAATGAGCAGTTCTTC

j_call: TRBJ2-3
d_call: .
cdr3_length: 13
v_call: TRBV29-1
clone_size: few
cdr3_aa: CSVETGGADTQYF
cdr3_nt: TGCAGCGTTGAGACGGGGGGCGCAGATACGCAGTATTTT

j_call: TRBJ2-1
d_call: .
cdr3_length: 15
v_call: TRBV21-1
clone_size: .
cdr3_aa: CASSLSLGVYNEQFF
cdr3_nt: TGTGCCAGCAGCCTCAGCCTAGGTGTCTACAATGAGCAGTTCTTC

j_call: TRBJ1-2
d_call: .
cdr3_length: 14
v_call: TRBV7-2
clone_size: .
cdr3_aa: CASSLTRQPYGYTF
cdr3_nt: TGTGCCAGCAGCTTGACCAGGCAGCCCTATGGCTACACCTTC

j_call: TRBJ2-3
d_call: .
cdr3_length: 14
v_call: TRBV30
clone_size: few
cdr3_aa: CAWSRVALPDTQYF
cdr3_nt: TGTGCCTGGAGTCGGGTAGCGTTACCAGATACGCAGTATTTT

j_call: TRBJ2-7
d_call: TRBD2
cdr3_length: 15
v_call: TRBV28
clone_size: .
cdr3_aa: CASSSQGLASLEQYF
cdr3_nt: TGTGCCAGCAGCTCCCAGGGACTAGCTTCTCTCGAGCAGTACTTC

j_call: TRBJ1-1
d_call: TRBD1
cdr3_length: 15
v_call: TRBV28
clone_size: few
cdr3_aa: CASSSPSRQGEEAFF
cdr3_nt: TGTGCCAGCAGTTCTCCCAGTCGACAGGGAGAGGAAGCTTTCTTT

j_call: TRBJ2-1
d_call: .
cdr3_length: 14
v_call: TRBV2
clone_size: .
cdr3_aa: CASSETGSGDEQFF
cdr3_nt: TGTGCCAGCAGTGAAACGGGGAGTGGGGATGAGCAGTTCTTC

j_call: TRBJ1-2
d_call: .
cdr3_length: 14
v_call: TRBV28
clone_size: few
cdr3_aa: CASSLGERVYGYTF
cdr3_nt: TGTGCCAGCAGTTTGGGGGAGCGGGTCTATGGCTACACCTTC

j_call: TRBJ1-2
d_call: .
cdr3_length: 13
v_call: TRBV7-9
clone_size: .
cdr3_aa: CASSLTESYGYTF
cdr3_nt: TGTGCCAGCAGCTTGACAGAATCCTATGGCTACACCTTC

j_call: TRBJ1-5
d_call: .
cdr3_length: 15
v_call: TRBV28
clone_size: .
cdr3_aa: CASNRPSQFNQPQHF
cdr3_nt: TGTGCCAGCAACAGGCCCTCCCAGTTCAATCAGCCCCAGCATTTT

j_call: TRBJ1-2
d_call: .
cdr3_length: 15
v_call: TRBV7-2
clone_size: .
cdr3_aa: CASSLASGEGYGYTF
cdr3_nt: TGTGCCAGCAGCTTAGCTTCCGGGGAGGGCTATGGCTACACCTTC

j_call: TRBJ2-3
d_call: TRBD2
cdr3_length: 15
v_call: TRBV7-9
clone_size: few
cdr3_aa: CASLDQRESRDTQYF
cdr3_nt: TGTGCCAGCTTAGACCAGCGGGAGTCAAGAGATACGCAGTATTTT

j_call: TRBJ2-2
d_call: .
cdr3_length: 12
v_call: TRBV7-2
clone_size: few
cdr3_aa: CASSFSVGELFF
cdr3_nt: TGTGCCAGCAGCTTTTCTGTCGGGGAGCTGTTTTTT

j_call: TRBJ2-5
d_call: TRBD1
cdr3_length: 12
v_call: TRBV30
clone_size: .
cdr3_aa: CAWGRGRETQYF
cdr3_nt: TGTGCCTGGGGCAGGGGGCGAGAGACCCAGTACTTC

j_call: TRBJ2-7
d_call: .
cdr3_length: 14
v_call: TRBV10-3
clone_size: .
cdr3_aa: CAIKETGSSYEQYF
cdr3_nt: TGTGCCATCAAGGAGACGGGGAGCTCCTACGAGCAGTACTTC

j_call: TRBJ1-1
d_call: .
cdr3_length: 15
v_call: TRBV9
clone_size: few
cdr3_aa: CASSVALTGNTEAFF
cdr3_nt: TGTGCCAGCAGCGTAGCTCTTACGGGGAACACTGAAGCTTTCTTT

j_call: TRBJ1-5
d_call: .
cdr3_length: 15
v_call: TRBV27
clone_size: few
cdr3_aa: CASSLVFASNQPQHF
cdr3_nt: TGTGCCAGCAGTTTAGTTTTCGCGAGTAATCAGCCCCAGCATTTT

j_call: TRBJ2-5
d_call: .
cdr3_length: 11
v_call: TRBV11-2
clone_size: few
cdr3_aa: CASSKHETQYF
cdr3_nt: TGTGCCAGCAGCAAACACGAGACCCAGTACTTC

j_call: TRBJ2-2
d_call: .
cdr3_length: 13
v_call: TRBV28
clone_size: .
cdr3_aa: CASSPENTGELFF
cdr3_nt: TGTGCCAGCAGCCCAGAGAACACCGGGGAGCTGTTTTTT

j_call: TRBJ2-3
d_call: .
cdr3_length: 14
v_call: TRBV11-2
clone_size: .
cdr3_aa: CASSGRQSTDTQYF
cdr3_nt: TGTGCCAGCAGCGGCCGACAGTCCACAGATACGCAGTATTTT

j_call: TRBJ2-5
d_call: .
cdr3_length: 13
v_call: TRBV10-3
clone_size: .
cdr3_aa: CATSPSPQETQYF
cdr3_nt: TGTGCCACCTCCCCTTCCCCGCAAGAGACCCAGTACTTC

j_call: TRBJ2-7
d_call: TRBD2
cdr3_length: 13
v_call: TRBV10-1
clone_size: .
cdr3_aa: CASSESTGGGGYF
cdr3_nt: TGCGCCAGCAGTGAGTCGACGGGGGGTGGAGGGTACTTC

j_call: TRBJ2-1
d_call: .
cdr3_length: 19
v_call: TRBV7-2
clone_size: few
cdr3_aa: CASSAHVRGSGYGYNEQFF
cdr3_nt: TGTGCCAGCAGCGCCCATGTCAGGGGTAGCGGGTACGGTTACAATGAGCAGTTCTTC

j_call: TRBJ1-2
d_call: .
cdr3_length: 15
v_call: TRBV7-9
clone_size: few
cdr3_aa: CASSLLGGADYGYTF
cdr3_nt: TGTGCCAGCAGCTTATTAGGGGGGGCGGACTATGGCTACACCTTC